This is a list of T cell receptor beta chains from one sample in a study of OX40 agonist ivuxolimab in advanced cancers. Assay used: immunoSEQ multiplex PCR; TCRdb lists only in-frame clones, some missing. The table shows over 30,000 clones, with roughly 80% occurring only once. Sequenced here: CD4+ or CD8+ T cells sorted from blood, sampled in a trial of the OX40 agonist ivuxolimab. These receptors all stem from an adult with an advanced solid tumor such as melanoma, head and neck, liver or kidney cancer. Both conserved end residues are part of each CDR3. Each record gives: J gene, V gene, clone size, D gene, CDR3 DNA, CDR3 protein. A D gene is named only where the DNA matches it firmly. Not all rows give a size; the values are once, few, many and, for expanded clones, a class.

TRBJ1-4 TRBV9 - - TGTGCCAGCAGCGTCCAAGGGGCGGGGTCTAATGAAAAACTGTTTTTT CASSVQGAGSNEKLFF
TRBJ2-5 TRBV27 - TRBD2 TGTGCCAGCAGTTTATTGGGGGGGAAAAGACAAGAGACCCAGTACTTC CASSLLGGKRQETQYF
TRBJ2-7 TRBV2 few TRBD2 TGTGCCAGCAGTCCCGGGACTAGAGAGCAGTACTTC CASSPGTREQYF
TRBJ2-7 TRBV27 - - TGTGCCAGCAGCTCTACCCGACAGGTTTTATACCCCAAGCTGCACTTC CASSSTRQVLYPKLHF
TRBJ1-5 TRBV7-9 - - TGTGCCAGCAGGTCAGGGGATCAGCCCCAGCATTTT CASRSGDQPQHF
TRBJ1-5 TRBV5-6 - - TGTGCCAGCAGCAGGGCCAATCAGCCCCAGCATTTT CASSRANQPQHF
TRBJ1-4 TRBV11-2 - - TGTGCCAGCAGCCTCCAGGGGCGAGAACTGTTTTTT CASSLQGRELFF
TRBJ1-1 TRBV5-1 - TRBD1 TGCGCCAGCAGAGAGGGGGCTAGGACTGAAGCTTTCTTT CASREGARTEAFF
TRBJ1-1 TRBV18 once - TGTGCCAGCTCACCACTTCGACAGGAAAAGAACACTGAAGCTTTCTTT CASSPLRQEKNTEAFF
TRBJ1-2 TRBV5-1 - TRBD1 TGCGCCAGCAGCGGGGCAGGGGGGAACTATGGCTACACCTTC CASSGAGGNYGYTF
TRBJ2-2 TRBV9 - TRBD2 TGTGCCAGCAGGGCCGGGACTAGCGGGGGGACGAACACCGGGGAGCTGTTTTTT CASRAGTSGGTNTGELFF
TRBJ2-7 TRBV6-5 - - TGTGCCAGCAGGGAAAATTTTTACGAGCAGTACTTC CASRENFYEQYF
TRBJ1-2 TRBV29-1 medium-sized - TGCAGCGTGGGGACTGATAACTATGGCTACACCTTC CSVGTDNYGYTF
TRBJ1-4 TRBV6-1 once TRBD1 TGTGCCAGCAGTGGTCCCCACAGGGGGCGAGGAGCTAGCGAAAAACTGTTTTTT CASSGPHRGRGASEKLFF
TRBJ2-1 TRBV5-1 once - TGCGCCAGCAGCTTGGTGACTTCAGCGAACAATGAGCAGTTCTTC CASSLVTSANNEQFF
TRBJ2-2 TRBV7-3 - - TGTGCCAGCAGCTCCGGGGGCACCGGGGAGCTGTTTTTT CASSSGGTGELFF
TRBJ2-7 TRBV4-2 - TRBD2 TGTGCCAGCAGCCAAGATCAAGCTAGCGGCTACGAGCAGTACTTC CASSQDQASGYEQYF
TRBJ2-7 TRBV28 - - TGTGCCAGCAGTTCCCCTCAGGGGAACGAGCAGTACTTC CASSSPQGNEQYF
TRBJ2-2 TRBV7-2 - TRBD1 TGTGCCAGCAGTCGGGACAGCAGGGTGAACACCGGGGAGCTGTTTTTT CASSRDSRVNTGELFF
TRBJ1-6 TRBV6-5 - - TGTGCCAGCAGTTACTTTGCCGGGGTTGATTCACCCCTCCACTTT CASSYFAGVDSPLHF
TRBJ1-6 TRBV11-2 - TRBD1 TGTGCCAGCAGCATCGGGACAGCGGGGAATTCACCCCTCCACTTT CASSIGTAGNSPLHF
TRBJ2-2 TRBV5-1 - - TGCGCCAGCAGCTTAGCCCCAGGGGGGATCGCGAACACCGGGGAGCTGTTTTTT CASSLAPGGIANTGELFF
TRBJ2-7 TRBV30 - - TGTGCCTGGAGTACATCTTCAGGGATCGAGCAGTACTTC CAWSTSSGIEQYF
TRBJ2-3 TRBV6-5 - - TGTGCCAGCAGGTCTGTGGGGTTGACAGATACGCAGTATTTT CASRSVGLTDTQYF
TRBJ1-4 TRBV15 - - TGTGCCACCAGCAGAGGTTCCCAATTGGATGAAAAACTGTTTTTT CATSRGSQLDEKLFF
TRBJ2-7 TRBV11-2 - - TGTGCCAGCAGCCCCAGCGGAGGGCGAGGCTCCTACGAGCAGTACTTC CASSPSGGRGSYEQYF
TRBJ2-6 TRBV5-1 - - TGCGCCAGCAGCTCCCGAACCTCTGGGGCCAACGTCCTGACTTTC CASSSRTSGANVLTF
TRBJ1-1 TRBV9 - - TGTGCCAGCAGCGTATTAGGTCAGGCCGACACTGAAGCTTTCTTT CASSVLGQADTEAFF
TRBJ1-1 TRBV30 - TRBD1 TGTGCCTGGAGACAGGGGCCAAATTCTGAAGCTTTCTTT CAWRQGPNSEAFF
TRBJ2-1 TRBV6-5 few - TGTGCCAGCAGTTACTCGATATCCGGCTACAATGAGCAGTTCTTC CASSYSISGYNEQFF
TRBJ1-5 TRBV28 - TRBD1 TGTGCCAGCAGTTTGACAGGGATTCAGCCCCAGCATTTT CASSLTGIQPQHF
TRBJ1-1 TRBV10-2 - - TGCGCCAGCAGGTACGGGACATACCTTGAAGCTTTCTTT CASRYGTYLEAFF
TRBJ2-7 TRBV6-5 medium-sized - TGTGCCAGCCGAACGGTACAGGGACCTACTGGGGGGCAGTACTTC CASRTVQGPTGGQYF
TRBJ1-2 TRBV5-1 - TRBD1 TGCGCCAGCAGCGGGTCAGGGGGGAACTATGGCTACACCTTC CASSGSGGNYGYTF
TRBJ2-5 TRBV5-6 - - TGTGCCAGCAGCTTGGAGGAGACCGTCAAGCAGTACTTC CASSLEETVKQYF
TRBJ2-4 TRBV19 - - TGTGCCAGTAGCAGCCAGCGATACGAGGGGGCCAAAAACATTCAGTACTTC CASSSQRYEGAKNIQYF
TRBJ1-6 TRBV18 few - TGTGCCAGCTCACCGCGATCGAGCTCCTATAATTCACCCCTCCACTTT CASSPRSSSYNSPLHF
TRBJ1-5 TRBV6-5 - - TGTGCCAGCAGTGCAGGGAGCGGTCCGAATCAGCCCCAGCATTTT CASSAGSGPNQPQHF
TRBJ2-5 TRBV19 few - TGTGCCAGTAGTAAAGGAACATCGCAAGAGACCCAGTACTTC CASSKGTSQETQYF
TRBJ2-1 TRBV27 - - TGTGCCAGCAGTTTATTCCGCAGGGACAATGAGCAGTTCTTC CASSLFRRDNEQFF
TRBJ1-1 TRBV7-2 - TRBD1 TGTGCCAGCAGCTCCCAGGGGGGGACTGAAGCTTTCTTT CASSSQGGTEAFF
TRBJ2-7 TRBV29-1 - TRBD1 TGCAGCGTGGATCCGGGACAGGGGGTCGGCGAGCAGTACTTC CSVDPGQGVGEQYF
TRBJ1-1 TRBV5-1 - TRBD1 TGCGCCAGCAGCGATCTGGGACAGGGGGAAAATACTGAAGCTTTCTTT CASSDLGQGENTEAFF
TRBJ2-5 TRBV7-6 - TRBD1 TGTGCCAGCAGCTTAGTCCCGGACAGGGGGAGGGAGACCCAGTACTTC CASSLVPDRGRETQYF
TRBJ2-5 TRBV5-1 - - TGCGCCAGCAGCTTGGCAGGGGCCTTTGAGACCCAGTACTTC CASSLAGAFETQYF
TRBJ1-4 TRBV7-8 - - TGTGCCAGCAGCTTAGCGGGGACTGGGGGTGAAAAACTGTTTTTT CASSLAGTGGEKLFF
TRBJ2-1 TRBV19 - - TGTGCCAGTAGTATTGAAACCAGGGGCTACAATGAGCAGTTCTTC CASSIETRGYNEQFF
TRBJ1-1 TRBV5-4 - - TGTGCCAGCAGCTTGGTCGGAATTGAAGCTTTCTTT CASSLVGIEAFF
TRBJ2-7 TRBV7-2 - TRBD2 TGTGCCAGCAGCTTTAGCGGGAGTAACCACGAGCAGTACTTC CASSFSGSNHEQYF